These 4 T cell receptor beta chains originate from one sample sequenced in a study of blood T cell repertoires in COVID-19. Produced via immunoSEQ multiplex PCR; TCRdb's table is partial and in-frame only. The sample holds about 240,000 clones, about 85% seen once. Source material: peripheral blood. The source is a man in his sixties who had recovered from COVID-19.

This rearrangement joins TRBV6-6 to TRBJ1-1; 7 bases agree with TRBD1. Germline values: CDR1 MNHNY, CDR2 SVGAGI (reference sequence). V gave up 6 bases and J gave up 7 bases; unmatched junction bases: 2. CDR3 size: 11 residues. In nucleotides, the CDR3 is TGTGCCAGCAGCAGACAGGGTGAAGCTTTCTTT. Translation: CASSRQGEAFF.

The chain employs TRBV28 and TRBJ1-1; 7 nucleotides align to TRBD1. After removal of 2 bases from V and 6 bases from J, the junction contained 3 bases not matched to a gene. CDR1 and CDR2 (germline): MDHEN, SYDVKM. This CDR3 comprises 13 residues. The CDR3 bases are TGTGCCAGCAGTTTAAAAGGACAGGCTGAAGCTTTCTTT. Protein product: CASSLKGQAEAFF.

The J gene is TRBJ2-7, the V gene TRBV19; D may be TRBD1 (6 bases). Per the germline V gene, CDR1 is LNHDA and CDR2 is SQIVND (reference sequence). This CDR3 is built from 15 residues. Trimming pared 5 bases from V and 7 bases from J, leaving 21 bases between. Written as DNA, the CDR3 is TGTGCCAGTAGTGGGGACATGCGGACGATAGGGGAGCAGTACTTC. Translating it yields CASSGDMRTIGEQYF.

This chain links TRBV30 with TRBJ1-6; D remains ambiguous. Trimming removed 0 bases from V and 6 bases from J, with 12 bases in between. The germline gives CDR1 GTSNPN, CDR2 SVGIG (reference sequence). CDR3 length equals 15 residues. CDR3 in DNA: TGTGCCTGGAGTGTACCCCGGACTCCTAATTCACCCCTCCACTTT. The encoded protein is CAWSVPRTPNSPLHF.